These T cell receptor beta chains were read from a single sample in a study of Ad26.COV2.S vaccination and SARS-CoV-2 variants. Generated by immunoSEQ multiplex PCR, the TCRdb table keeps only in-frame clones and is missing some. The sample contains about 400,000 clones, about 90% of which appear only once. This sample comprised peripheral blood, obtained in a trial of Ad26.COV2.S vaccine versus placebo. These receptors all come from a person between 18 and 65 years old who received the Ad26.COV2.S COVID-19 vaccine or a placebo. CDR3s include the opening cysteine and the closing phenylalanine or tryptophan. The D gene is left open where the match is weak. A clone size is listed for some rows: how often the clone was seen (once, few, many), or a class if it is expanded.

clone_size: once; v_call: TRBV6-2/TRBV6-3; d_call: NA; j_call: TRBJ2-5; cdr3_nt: TGTGCCAGCAGTTCCCCAAGCGATATCATCCAAGAGACCCAGTACTTC; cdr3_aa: CASSSPSDIIQETQYF
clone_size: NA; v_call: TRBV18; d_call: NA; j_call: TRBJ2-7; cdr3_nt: TGTGCCAGCTCATTTAGCGGTTCGGTAGACTTC; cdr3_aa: CASSFSGSVDF
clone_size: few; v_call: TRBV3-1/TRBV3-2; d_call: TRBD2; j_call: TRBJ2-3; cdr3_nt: TGTGCCAACCGAGATCCGGGACTACTGCGGGGGTGCACAGATACGCAGTATTTT; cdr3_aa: CANRDPGLLRGCTDTQYF
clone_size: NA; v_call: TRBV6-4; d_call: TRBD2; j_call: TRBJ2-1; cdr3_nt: TGTGCCAGCAGTGACCAGGGCGGGGGGGCCAGCCATGAGCAGTTCTTC; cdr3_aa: CASSDQGGGASHEQFF
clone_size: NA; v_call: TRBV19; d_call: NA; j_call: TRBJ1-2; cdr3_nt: TGTGCCAGTAGTATAGGGACCGTCGGCTATGGCTACACCTTC; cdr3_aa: CASSIGTVGYGYTF
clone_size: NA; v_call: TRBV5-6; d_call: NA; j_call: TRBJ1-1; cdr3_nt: TGTGCCAGCAGCTTGGAGGGTGGGGGAACTGAAGCTTTCTTT; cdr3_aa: CASSLEGGGTEAFF
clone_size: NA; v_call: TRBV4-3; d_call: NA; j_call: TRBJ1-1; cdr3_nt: TGCGCCAGCAGCCGAAGAAGGGGGACTGAAGCTTTCTTT; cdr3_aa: CASSRRRGTEAFF
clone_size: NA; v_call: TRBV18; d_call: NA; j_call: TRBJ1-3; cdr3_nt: TGTGCCAGCTCACCAATCTACAAAGGACAGATCTTCTCTGGAAACACCATATATTTT; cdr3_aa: CASSPIYKGQIFSGNTIYF
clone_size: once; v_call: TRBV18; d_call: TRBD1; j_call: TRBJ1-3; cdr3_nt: TGTGCCAGCTCTCTGGGACAGTCCTCTGGAAACACCATATATTTT; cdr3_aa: CASSLGQSSGNTIYF
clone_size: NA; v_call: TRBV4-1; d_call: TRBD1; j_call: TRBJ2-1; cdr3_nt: TGCGCCAGCAGCCAACCCGACAGGGGGCACGTGAATGAGCAGTTCTTC; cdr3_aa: CASSQPDRGHVNEQFF
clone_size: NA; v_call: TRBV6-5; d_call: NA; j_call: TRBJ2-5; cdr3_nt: TGTGCCAGCAGTTACGAAGTGTCTCGAGAGACCCAGTACTTC; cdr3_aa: CASSYEVSRETQYF
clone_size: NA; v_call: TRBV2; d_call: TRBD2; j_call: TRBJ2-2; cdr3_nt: TGTGCCAGCAGCAGTTTATCGGGGGGGACCGGGGAGCTGTTTTTT; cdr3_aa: CASSSLSGGTGELFF
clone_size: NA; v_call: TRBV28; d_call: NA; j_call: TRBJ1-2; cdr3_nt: TGTGCCAGCAGTTTAGGACCATATGGCTACACCTTC; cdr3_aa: CASSLGPYGYTF
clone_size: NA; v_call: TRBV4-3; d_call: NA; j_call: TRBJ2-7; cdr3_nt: TGCGCCAGCAGCCCGGGTTACGGTAGCGTGAACTACGAGCAGTACTTC; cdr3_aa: CASSPGYGSVNYEQYF
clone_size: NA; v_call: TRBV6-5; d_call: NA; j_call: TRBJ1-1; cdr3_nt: TGTGCCAGCACTCGGTTGAACACTGAAGCTTTCTTT; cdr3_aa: CASTRLNTEAFF
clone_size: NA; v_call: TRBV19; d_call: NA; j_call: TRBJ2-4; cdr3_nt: TGTGCCAGTAGTATCAGCCCACTAGCCAAAAACATTCAGTACTTC; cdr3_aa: CASSISPLAKNIQYF
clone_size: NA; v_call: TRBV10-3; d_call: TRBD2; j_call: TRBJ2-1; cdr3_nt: TGTGCCATCAGTCAACCCGGGACTAGCGGGGGTTTTGCGGATGAGCAGTTCTTC; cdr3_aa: CAISQPGTSGGFADEQFF
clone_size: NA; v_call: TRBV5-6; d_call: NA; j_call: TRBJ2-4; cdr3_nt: TGTGCCAGCAGCCCCCACGAACCTAGACAGGAATGGGCCAAAAACATTCAGTACTTC; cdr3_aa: CASSPHEPRQEWAKNIQYF
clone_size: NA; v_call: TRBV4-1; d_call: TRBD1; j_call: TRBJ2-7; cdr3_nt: TGCGCCAGCAGCCAAGGTGTTTCATGGTTTTCTGGGACAGCGGTCTACGAGCAGTACTTC; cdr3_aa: CASSQGVSWFSGTAVYEQYF
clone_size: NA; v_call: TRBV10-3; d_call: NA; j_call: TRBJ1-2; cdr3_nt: TGTGCCATCAGTGAGTCGAACAGGGTTAGTGGCTACACCTTC; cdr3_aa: CAISESNRVSGYTF
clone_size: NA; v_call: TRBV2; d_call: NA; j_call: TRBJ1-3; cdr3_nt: TGTGCCACCGCAGGGTCCGTGAGGTCTGGAAACACCATATATTTT; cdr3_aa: CATAGSVRSGNTIYF
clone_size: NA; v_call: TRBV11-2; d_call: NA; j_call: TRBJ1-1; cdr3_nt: TGTGCCAGCAGCTTATTACCCGATGAAGCTTTCTTT; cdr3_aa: CASSLLPDEAFF
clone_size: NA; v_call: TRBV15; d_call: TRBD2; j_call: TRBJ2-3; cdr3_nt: TGTGCCACCAACCCCCATCCCGGGACTAGGGAACAGTATTTT; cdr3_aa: CATNPHPGTREQYF
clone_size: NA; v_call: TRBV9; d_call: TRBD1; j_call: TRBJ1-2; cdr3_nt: TGTGCCAGCAGCCCCCGGGGGACAGGGATTTACGGCTACACCTTC; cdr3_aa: CASSPRGTGIYGYTF
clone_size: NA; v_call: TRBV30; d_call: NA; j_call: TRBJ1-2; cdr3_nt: TGTGCCTGGAGTTGGGGGCAGGGAGATGGCTACACCTTC; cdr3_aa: CAWSWGQGDGYTF
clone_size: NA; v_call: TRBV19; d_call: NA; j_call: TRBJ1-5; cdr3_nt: TGTGCCAGTAGGGCGATCGGCAATCAGCCCCAGCATTTT; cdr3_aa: CASRAIGNQPQHF
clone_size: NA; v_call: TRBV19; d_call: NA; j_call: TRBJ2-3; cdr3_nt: TGTGCCAGTAGCGGGTCCTCCGTCACAGATACGCAGTATTTT; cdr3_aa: CASSGSSVTDTQYF
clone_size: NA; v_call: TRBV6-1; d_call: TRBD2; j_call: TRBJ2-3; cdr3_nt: TGTGCCAGCAGATCTAGCGGGGGGCACACAGATACGCAGTATTTT; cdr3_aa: CASRSSGGHTDTQYF
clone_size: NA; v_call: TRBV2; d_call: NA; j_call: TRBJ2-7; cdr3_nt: TGTGCCAGCAGCTTCAGGGGCGAGCAGTACTTC; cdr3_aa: CASSFRGEQYF
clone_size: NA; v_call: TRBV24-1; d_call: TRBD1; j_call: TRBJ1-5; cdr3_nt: TGTGCCACCAGTGACCCGGGACAGGGTTCTCAGCCCCAGCATTTT; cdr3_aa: CATSDPGQGSQPQHF
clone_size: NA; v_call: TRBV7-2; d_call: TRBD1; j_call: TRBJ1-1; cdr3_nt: TGTGCCAGCAGCCTGGGACAGGGGGCGTTGGGCACTGAAGCTTTCTTT; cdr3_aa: CASSLGQGALGTEAFF
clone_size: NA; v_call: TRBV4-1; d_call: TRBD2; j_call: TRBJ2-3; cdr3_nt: TGCGCCAGCAGCCAAGTCCTAGCGGGGGCCCCGGGGGATACGCAGTATTTT; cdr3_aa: CASSQVLAGAPGDTQYF
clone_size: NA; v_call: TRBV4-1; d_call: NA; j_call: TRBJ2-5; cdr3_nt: TGCGCCAGCAGCCAAGATGACGTCCAAGAGACCCAGTACTTC; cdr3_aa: CASSQDDVQETQYF
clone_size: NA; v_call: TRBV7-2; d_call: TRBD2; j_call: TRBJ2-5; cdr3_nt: TGTGCCAGCAGCTTAGGGGGTAGCGGGGGGCGAGAGACCCAGTACTTC; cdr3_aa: CASSLGGSGGRETQYF
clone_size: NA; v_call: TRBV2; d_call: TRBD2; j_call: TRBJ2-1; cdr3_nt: TGTGCCAGCTTACCCGGTAGGGCGGGGGGGCACAATGAGCAGTTCTTC; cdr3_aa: CASLPGRAGGHNEQFF